A single sample is the source of the 15 T cell receptor beta chains below, sequenced in a study of shared clonotypes between healthy human individuals. Only in-frame clones appear in the TCRdb table, and some are missing; sequencing was by immunoSEQ multiplex PCR. Of fewer than 2.5 million clones listed, approximately 93% are singletons. Sequences were obtained from naive CD4+ T cells from PBMCs. Subset here: CD45RA+ positively selected. The receptors originated from a young man in good health. Some clones in this sample may be carry-over from other donors' samples.

This sequence joins TRBV5-1 and TRBJ2-7; 7 positions agree with TRBD2. This CDR3 comprises 16 residues. V shed 3 bases and J 5 bases; nucleotides not matched to a gene: 14. Looked up from germline, CDR1 is SGHRS and CDR2 is YFSETQ. CDR3 amino acids: CASSYYKTAGLDEQYF. The CDR3 coding sequence is TGCGCCAGCAGCTACTACAAGACAGCGGGGTTGGACGAGCAGTACTTC.

J is TRBJ1-1 and V is TRBV5-1; perhaps TRBD1 as D (6 bases). Trimming removed 4 bases from V and 2 bases from J, with 21 bases in between. Germline V gene data show CDR1 as SGHRS and CDR2 as YFSETQ. The CDR3 extends over 17 amino acids. This CDR3 is CASSISPGAHPNTEAFF. CDR3 nucleotide sequence: TGCGCCAGCAGCATCTCTCCAGGGGCGCATCCAAACACTGAAGCTTTCTTT.

This rearrangement joins TRBV6-1 to TRBJ2-4; possibly TRBD1 or TRBD2 for D (5 bases each). V was cut by 7 bases and J by 1 base, with 8 bases left in between. The CDR3 totals 13 residues. The germline gives CDR1 MNHNS, CDR2 SASEGT. The CDR3 sequence is CASMGVAKNIQYF. CDR3 bases: TGTGCCAGCATGGGGGTGGCCAAAAACATTCAGTACTTC.

The rearrangement links TRBV18 to TRBJ1-5; a possible D gene is TRBD1 (5 bases). V dropped 2 bases and J dropped 6 bases, with 11 bases sitting between them. Germline lookup yields CDR1 KGHSH and CDR2 LQKENI. The CDR3 is 14 residues long. The CDR3 nucleotides are TGTGCCAGCTCACCAGGGGCCAGGCGTCAGCCCCAGCATTTT. This gives the protein CASSPGARRQPQHF.

The chain carries TRBV2 and TRBJ1-4; possible D gene TRBD1, 6 bases. Trimming shortened V by 3 bases and J by 5 bases, and 13 bases separated the two germline ends. The CDR3 is made up of 15 amino acids. In germline, CDR1 is SNHLY, CDR2 FYNNEI. The CDR3 nucleotides read TGTGCCAGCAGTGATGTTTCTAGGGGGAATGAAAAACTGTTTTTT. It is translated as CASSDVSRGNEKLFF.

This chain links TRBV5-4 with TRBJ2-1; TRBD2 matches 13 bases. This CDR3 contains 15 residues. Per germline, CDR1 SGHNT and CDR2 YYREEE (reference sequence). Losses at the gene ends were 4 bases for V and 10 bases for J; bases not matched to a gene: 8. The CDR3 DNA reads as TGTGCCAGCAGCGTGGGACTAGCGGGACTTTGGGAGCAGTTCTTC. Residues: CASSVGLAGLWEQFF.

This chain connects TRBV5-8 to TRBJ2-3; D not resolved. The CDR3 totals 14 residues. The ends were cut back, 3 bases at V and 0 bases at J, with 8 bases in the middle. Germline CDR1 is SGHTS and CDR2 is YDEGEE. The chain's CDR3 is CASSSTSSTDTQYF. CDR3 in DNA: TGTGCCAGCAGCTCGACGAGCAGCACAGATACGCAGTATTTT.

This clone showed up just once. The chain combines TRBV5-1 with TRBJ2-5; the D gene is possibly TRBD1 (6 bases). The CDR3 loop spans 12 amino acids. CDR1 and CDR2 from the germline V gene are SGHRS and YFSETQ. V was cut by 9 bases and J by 2 bases, with 11 bases left in between. The CDR3 sequence is CATKDSQETQYF. The CDR3 bases are TGCGCCACCAAGGACAGTCAAGAGACCCAGTACTTC.

The V and J genes are TRBV5-1 and TRBJ2-1; weak D call: TRBD2 (6 bases). The CDR3 contains 15 residues. V was clipped by 5 bases and J by 5 bases, with 17 bases between them. CDR1 is SGHRS, CDR2 YFSETQ, per germline. DNA for the CDR3: TGCGCCAGCAGATTTAGGGTGGGAGGTCACAATGAGCAGTTCTTC. It encodes CASRFRVGGHNEQFF. The variable domain in full, completed from reference TRBV5-1 and TRBJ2-1, reads KAGVTQTPRYLIKTRGQQVTLSCSPISGHRSVSWYQQTPGQGLQFLFEYFSETQRNKGNFPGRFSGRQFSNSRSEMNVSTLELGDSALYLCASRFRVGGHNEQFFGPGTRLTVL.

This clone was detected only once. V gene TRBV6-5 combines with J gene TRBJ1-3; D remains ambiguous. CDR1 is MNHEY and CDR2 is SVGAGI in the germline V gene. Trimming took 2 bases from V and 1 from J, leaving 12 bases between them. This CDR3 is 16 amino acids long. This CDR3 reads CASSYVGLGSGNTIYF. The CDR3 coding sequence is TGTGCCAGCAGTTACGTCGGCCTGGGGTCTGGAAACACCATATATTTT.

The chain combines TRBV11-2 with TRBJ1-3; tentative D call: TRBD1 (5 bases). The germline CDR1 and CDR2 sequences are SGHAT and FQNNGV. With 8 bases removed from V and 0 bases from J, the gap between germline ends came to 20 bases. The CDR3 is made up of 17 amino acids. CDR3 in amino acids: CASGRDPPISSGNTIYF. The CDR3 coding sequence is TGTGCCAGCGGCCGGGACCCTCCTATCTCCTCTGGAAACACCATATATTTT.

The chain links TRBV10-3 to TRBJ2-7, with 10 bases identical to TRBD2. CDR3 size: 21 residues. V lost 6 bases to trimming and J lost 2 bases; unmatched junction nucleotides: 25. Looked up from germline, CDR1 is ENHRY and CDR2 is SYGVKD. The CDR3 DNA reads as TGTGCCATCAGGGTCCCTAGGGGGGTGAGCGGGAGGGGAGAGTGGACCTACGAGCAGTACTTC. Translation gives CAIRVPRGVSGRGEWTYEQYF.

The J gene is TRBJ1-2, the V gene TRBV18; 10 nucleotides align to TRBD1. The trim removed 3 bases at V and 2 bases at J, leaving 6 bases unmatched. Germline assignment: CDR1 KGHSH and CDR2 LQKENI. The CDR3 has 16 residues. The CDR3 DNA reads TGTGCCAGCTCACCCACCCGGACAGGGGGAAACTATGGCTACACCTTC. Residues: CASSPTRTGGNYGYTF. Looking up the rest from reference TRBV18 and TRBJ1-2 gives the full variable domain: NAGVMQNPRHLVRRRGQEARLRCSPMKGHSHVYWYRQLPEEGLKFMVYLQKENIIDESGMPKERFSAEFPKEGPSILRIQQVVRGDSAAYFCASSPTRTGGNYGYTFGSGTRLTVV.

V gene TRBV6-5 combines with J gene TRBJ2-7, with a possible D match to TRBD2 (5 bases). Trimming removed 4 bases at V and 6 bases at J, with 16 bases between. Germline V gene sequence: CDR1 MNHEY, CDR2 SVGAGI. The CDR3 is made up of 14 amino acids. CDR3 region: CASSSTPTRSEQYF. CDR3 DNA: TGTGCCAGCAGTTCGACGCCTACTAGGTCCGAGCAGTACTTC.

The V gene is TRBV6-6, the J gene TRBJ1-3, with a weak D call TRBD1 (5 bases). From germline, CDR1 is MNHNY and CDR2 SVGAGI (reference sequence). This CDR3 is 15 amino acids long. V dropped 5 bases and J dropped 0 bases, with 11 bases sitting between them. The CDR3 DNA reads TGTGCCAGCAGTGATGGACAAACCTCTGGAAACACCATATATTTT. It is translated as CASSDGQTSGNTIYF.